The clone carrying this T cell receptor beta chain has a count of ten or more. Its target is unknown. V shed 1 base and J shed 3 bases, with 10 bases lying between them. This CDR3 spans 14 amino acids. CDR1 and CDR2 (germline): SGHDT, YYEEEE. Via MiXCR, TCRdb re-called the reads, giving one row per CDR3 protein. Of 200,000 to 250,000 distinct CDR3 sequences listed, 5% to 8.5% are singletons. These data belong to a study of T cell repertoires in cytomegalovirus infection. Background on the study: Public signatures in TCR beta pointed to CMV infection and matching HLA type.

Points from the study as a whole: Summed frequency of shared TCR beta families picked out CMV carriers who also had the relevant HLA. Predominance within the ex vivo response was attributable to HLA-C-restricted CMV-specific TCR beta clonotypes.

The receptor's source is a human donor in good health (CMV status not recorded). Some clones in this sample may be carry-over from other donors' samples. Sequenced: PBMCs. The chain couples TRBV5-6 to TRBJ2-5, with D perhaps being TRBD1 or TRBD2 (5 bases each). CDR3 nucleotide sequence: TGTGCCAGCAGCTTGCTGGGGACGAAAGAGACCCAGTACTTC. Residues: CASSLLGTKETQYF. The whole variable domain, remainder taken from reference TRBV5-6 and TRBJ2-5, is DAGVTQSPTHLIKTRGQQVTLRCSPKSGHDTVSWYQQALGQGPQFIFQYYEEEERQRGNFPDRFSGHQFPNYSSELNVNALLLGDSALYLCASSLLGTKETQYFGPGTRLLVL.